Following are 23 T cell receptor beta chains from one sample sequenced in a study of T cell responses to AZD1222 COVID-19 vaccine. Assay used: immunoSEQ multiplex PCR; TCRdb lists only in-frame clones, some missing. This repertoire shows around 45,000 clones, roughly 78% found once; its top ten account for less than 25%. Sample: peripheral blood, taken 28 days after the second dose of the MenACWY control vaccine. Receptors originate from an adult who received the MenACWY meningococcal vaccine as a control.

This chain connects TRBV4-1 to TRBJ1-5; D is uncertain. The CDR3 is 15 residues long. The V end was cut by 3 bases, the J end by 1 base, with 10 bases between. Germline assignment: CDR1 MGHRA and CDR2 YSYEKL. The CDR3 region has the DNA TGCGCCAGCAGCCAGGTTGGTCGGAGCAATCAGCCCCAGCATTTT. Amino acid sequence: CASSQVGRSNQPQHF.

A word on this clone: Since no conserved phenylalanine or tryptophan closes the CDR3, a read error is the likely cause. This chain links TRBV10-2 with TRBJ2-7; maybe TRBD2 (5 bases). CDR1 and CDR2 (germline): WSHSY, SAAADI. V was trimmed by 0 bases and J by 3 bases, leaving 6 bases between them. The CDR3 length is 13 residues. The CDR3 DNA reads TGCGCCAGCAGTGAGTCCGGAGGCTACGAGCAGTACATC. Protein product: CASSESGGYEQYI.

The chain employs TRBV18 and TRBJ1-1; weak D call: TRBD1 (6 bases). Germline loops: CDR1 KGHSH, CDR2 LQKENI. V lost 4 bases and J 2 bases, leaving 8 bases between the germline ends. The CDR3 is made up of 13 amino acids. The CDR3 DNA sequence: TGTGCCAGCTCACGGGGACACAACACTGAAGCTTTCTTT. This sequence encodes CASSRGHNTEAFF.

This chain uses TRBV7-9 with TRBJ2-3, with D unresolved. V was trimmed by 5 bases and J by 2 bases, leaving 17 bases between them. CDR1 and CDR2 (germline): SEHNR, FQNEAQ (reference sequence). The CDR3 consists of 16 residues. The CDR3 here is CASSADLGGPTDTQYF. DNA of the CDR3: TGTGCCAGCAGCGCGGACCTTGGCGGCCCCACAGATACGCAGTATTTT.

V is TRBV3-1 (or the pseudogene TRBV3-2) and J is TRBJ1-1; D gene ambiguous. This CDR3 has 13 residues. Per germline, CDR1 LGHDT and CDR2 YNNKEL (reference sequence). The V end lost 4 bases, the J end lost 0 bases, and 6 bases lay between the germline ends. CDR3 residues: CASSPQMNTEAFF. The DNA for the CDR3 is TGTGCCAGCAGCCCCCAGATGAACACTGAAGCTTTCTTT.

CDR3 protein: CASRKDRSSYEQYF. In DNA form, the CDR3 reads TGTGCCAGCAGAAAGGACAGGAGCTCCTACGAGCAGTACTTC. This chain joins TRBV7-2 and TRBJ2-7, with 7 bases that match TRBD1. CDR1 is SGHTA, CDR2 FQGNSA, per germline. The length of the CDR3 is 14 residues. The V gene end was trimmed by 6 bases and the J gene end by 0 bases; junction bases not matched to a gene: 5.

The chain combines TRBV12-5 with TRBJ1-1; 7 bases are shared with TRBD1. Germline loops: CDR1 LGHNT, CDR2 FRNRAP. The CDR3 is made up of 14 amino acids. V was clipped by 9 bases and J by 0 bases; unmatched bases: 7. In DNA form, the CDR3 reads TGTGCTAGCGGACAGGCTCCAATGAACACTGAAGCTTTCTTT. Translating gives CASGQAPMNTEAFF.

The CDR3 bases are TGTGCCAGCAGTCTACTAGGCGAGCAGTACTTC. This gives the protein CASSLLGEQYF. The chain employs TRBV3-1 (or the pseudogene TRBV3-2) and TRBJ2-7, with TRBD2 as a possible D gene (5 bases). Trimming removed 6 bases from V and 6 bases from J, with 9 bases in between. This CDR3 has 11 residues. Germline CDR1 and CDR2: LGHDT and YNNKEL (reference sequence).

The CDR3 protein is CASRHPPGTEAFF. The CDR3, as DNA: TGTGCCAGCAGACATCCCCCGGGCACTGAAGCTTTCTTT. The J gene is TRBJ1-1, the V gene TRBV12-3 or TRBV12-4; no definite D call. V lost 6 bases, J lost 4 bases, and 12 bases lay in between. The CDR3 is made up of 13 amino acids.

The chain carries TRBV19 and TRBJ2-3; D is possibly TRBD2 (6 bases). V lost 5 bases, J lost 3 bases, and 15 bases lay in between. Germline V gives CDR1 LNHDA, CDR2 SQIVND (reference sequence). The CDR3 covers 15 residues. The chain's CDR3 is CASSPKLATTDTQYF. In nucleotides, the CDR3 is TGTGCCAGTAGTCCGAAGCTAGCGACAACAGATACGCAGTATTTT. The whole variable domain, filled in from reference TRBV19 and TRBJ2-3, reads DGGITQSPKYLFRKEGQNVTLSCEQNLNHDAMYWYRQDPGQGLRLIYYSQIVNDFQKGDIAEGYSVSREKKESFPLTVTSAQKNPTAFYLCASSPKLATTDTQYFGPGTRLTVL.

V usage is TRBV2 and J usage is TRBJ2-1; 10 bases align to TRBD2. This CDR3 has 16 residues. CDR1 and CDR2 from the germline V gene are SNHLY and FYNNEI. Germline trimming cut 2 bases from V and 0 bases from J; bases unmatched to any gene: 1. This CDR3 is CASSELAGVSYNEQFF. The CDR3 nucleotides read TGTGCCAGCAGTGAACTAGCGGGGGTCTCCTACAATGAGCAGTTCTTC. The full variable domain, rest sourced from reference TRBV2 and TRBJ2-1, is EPEVTQTPSHQVTQMGQEVILRCVPISNHLYFYWYRQILGQKVEFLVSFYNNEISEKSEIFDDQFSVERPDGSNFTLKIRSTKLEDSAMYFCASSELAGVSYNEQFFGPGTRLTVL.

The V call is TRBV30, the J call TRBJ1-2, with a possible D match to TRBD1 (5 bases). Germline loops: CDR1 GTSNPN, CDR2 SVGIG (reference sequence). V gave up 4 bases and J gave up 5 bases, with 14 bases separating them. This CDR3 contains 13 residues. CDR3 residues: CAWMLRDGYGYTF. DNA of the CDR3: TGTGCCTGGATGCTCAGGGACGGATATGGCTACACCTTC.

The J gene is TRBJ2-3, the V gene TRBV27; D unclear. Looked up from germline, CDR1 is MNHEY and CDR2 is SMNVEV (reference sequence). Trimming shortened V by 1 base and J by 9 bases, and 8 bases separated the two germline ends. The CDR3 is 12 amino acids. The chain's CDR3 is CASSLLGSTQYF. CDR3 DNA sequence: TGTGCCAGCAGTTTATTGGGAAGCACGCAGTATTTT.

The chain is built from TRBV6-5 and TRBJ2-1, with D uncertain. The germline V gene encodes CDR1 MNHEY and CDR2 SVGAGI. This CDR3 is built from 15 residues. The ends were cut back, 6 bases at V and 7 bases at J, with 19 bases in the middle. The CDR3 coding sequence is TGTGCCAGCAGGAGGAGCTCTGGGGAAAGTAATGAGCAGTTCTTC. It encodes CASRRSSGESNEQFF.

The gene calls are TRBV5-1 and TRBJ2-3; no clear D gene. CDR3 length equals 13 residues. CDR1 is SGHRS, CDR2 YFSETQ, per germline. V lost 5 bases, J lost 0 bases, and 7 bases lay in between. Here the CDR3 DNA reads TGCGCCAGCAGTCATATGAGCACAGATACGCAGTATTTT. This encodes CASSHMSTDTQYF.

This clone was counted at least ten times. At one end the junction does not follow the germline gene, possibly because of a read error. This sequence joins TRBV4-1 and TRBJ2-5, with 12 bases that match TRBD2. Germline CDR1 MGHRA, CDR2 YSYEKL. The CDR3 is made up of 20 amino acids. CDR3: CARSRQAPSGRVVPQETQYF. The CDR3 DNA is TGCGCCCGCAGCCGCCAGGCCCCTAGCGGGAGGGTCGTACCACAAGAGACCCAGTACTTC.

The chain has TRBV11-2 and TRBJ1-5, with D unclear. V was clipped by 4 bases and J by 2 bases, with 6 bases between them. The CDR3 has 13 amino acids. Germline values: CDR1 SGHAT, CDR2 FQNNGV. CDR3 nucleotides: TGTGCCAGCAGCTGGTCCGGCAATCAGCCCCAGCATTTT. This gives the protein CASSWSGNQPQHF.

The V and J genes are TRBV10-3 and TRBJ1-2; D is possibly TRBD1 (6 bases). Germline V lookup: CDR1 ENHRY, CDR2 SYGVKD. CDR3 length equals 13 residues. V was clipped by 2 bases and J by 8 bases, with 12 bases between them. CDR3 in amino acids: CAISEMGALGYTF. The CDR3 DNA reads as TGTGCCATCAGTGAGATGGGGGCGTTAGGCTACACCTTC.

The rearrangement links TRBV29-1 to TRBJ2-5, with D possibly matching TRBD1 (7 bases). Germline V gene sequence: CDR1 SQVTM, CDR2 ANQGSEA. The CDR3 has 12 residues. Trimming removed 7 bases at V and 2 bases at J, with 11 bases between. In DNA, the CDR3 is TGCAGCGGCGGGACAGCACAAGAGACCCAGTACTTC. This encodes CSGGTAQETQYF.

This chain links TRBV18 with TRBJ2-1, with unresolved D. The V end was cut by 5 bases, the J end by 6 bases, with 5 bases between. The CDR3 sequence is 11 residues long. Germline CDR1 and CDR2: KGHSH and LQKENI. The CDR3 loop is CASSDLNEQFF. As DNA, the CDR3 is TGTGCCAGCTCAGACCTCAATGAGCAGTTCTTC.

The CDR3 region is CASSRTGGLNEQYF. CDR3 bases: TGTGCCAGTAGCCGGACAGGGGGCTTGAACGAGCAGTACTTC. The chain is built from TRBV19 and TRBJ2-7; 11 bases fit TRBD1. The CDR3 sequence is 14 residues long. The germline V gene encodes CDR1 LNHDA and CDR2 SQIVND (reference sequence). V lost 6 bases, J lost 5 bases, and 6 bases stayed unmatched. The full variable domain, with the rest looked up from reference TRBV19 and TRBJ2-7, is DGGITQSPKYLFRKEGQNVTLSCEQNLNHDAMYWYRQDPGQGLRLIYYSQIVNDFQKGDIAEGYSVSREKKESFPLTVTSAQKNPTAFYLCASSRTGGLNEQYFGPGTRLTVT.

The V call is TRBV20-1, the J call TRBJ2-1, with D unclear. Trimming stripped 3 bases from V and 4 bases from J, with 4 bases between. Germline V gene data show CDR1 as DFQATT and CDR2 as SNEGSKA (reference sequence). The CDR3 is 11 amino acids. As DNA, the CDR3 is TGCAGTGCTAGTGTGTACAATGAGCAGTTCTTC. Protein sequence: CSASVYNEQFF.

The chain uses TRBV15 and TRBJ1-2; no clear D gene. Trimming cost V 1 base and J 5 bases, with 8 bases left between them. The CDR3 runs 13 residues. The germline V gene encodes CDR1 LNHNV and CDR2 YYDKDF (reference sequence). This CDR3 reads CATSRGVTYGYTF. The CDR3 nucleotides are TGTGCCACCAGCAGAGGGGTTACTTATGGCTACACCTTC.